Listed below are T cell receptor beta chains from one sample, sequenced in a study of blood T cell repertoires in COVID-19. Sequencing used immunoSEQ multiplex PCR; TCRdb keeps in-frame clones, though not all of them. The sample lists about 150,000 clones, just under 85% occurring once. Specimen: PBMCs or T cells enriched from blood (not recorded which). The receptor source for this set is a woman in her 50s with acute COVID-19. Both conserved end residues are part of each CDR3. The D gene is left open where the match is weak. Clone size is stated in some rows and not others, as once, few, many or a class when expanded.

J: TRBJ2-2; size: .; V: TRBV7-2; D: TRBD1; CDR3: CASAMGRDRGFGELFF; DNA: TGTGCCAGCGCCATGGGGAGGGACAGGGGATTCGGGGAGCTGTTTTTT
J: TRBJ1-1; size: .; V: TRBV7-9; D: .; CDR3: CASSLVDGEGNTEAFF; DNA: TGTGCCAGCAGCTTAGTTGACGGGGAAGGGAACACTGAAGCTTTCTTT
J: TRBJ1-5; size: .; V: TRBV6-4; D: .; CDR3: CASSTVEGQPQHF; DNA: TGTGCCAGCAGCACCGTCGAGGGTCAGCCCCAGCATTTT
J: TRBJ1-4; size: .; V: TRBV2; D: .; CDR3: CASSPSRANEKLFF; DNA: TGTGCCAGCAGCCCCTCCAGGGCTAATGAAAAACTGTTTTTT
J: TRBJ1-6; size: .; V: TRBV9; D: .; CDR3: CASSARQDNSPLHF; DNA: TGTGCCAGCAGCGCCCGACAGGATAATTCACCCCTCCACTTT
J: TRBJ2-2; size: .; V: TRBV25-1; D: TRBD1; CDR3: CASSDIIKDRGNTGELFF; DNA: TGTGCCAGCAGTGACATCATTAAAGACAGGGGGAACACCGGGGAGCTGTTTTTT
J: TRBJ1-3; size: .; V: TRBV7-2; D: .; CDR3: CASSLDGGAGNTIYF; DNA: TGTGCCAGCAGCTTAGATGGCGGGGCTGGAAACACCATATATTTT
J: TRBJ2-3; size: .; V: TRBV6-5; D: .; CDR3: CASSYSSGVTDTQYF; DNA: TGTGCCAGCAGTTACTCTTCGGGAGTAACAGATACGCAGTATTTT
J: TRBJ2-7; size: .; V: TRBV7-2; D: TRBD1; CDR3: CASSLGWDRVREQYF; DNA: TGTGCCAGCAGCTTAGGTTGGGACAGGGTACGCGAGCAGTACTTC
J: TRBJ1-4; size: .; V: TRBV30; D: TRBD1; CDR3: CAWSVTRGHSNEKLFF; DNA: TGTGCCTGGAGCGTCACTAGGGGGCATAGTAATGAAAAACTGTTTTTT
J: TRBJ1-1; size: .; V: TRBV3-1/TRBV3-2; D: .; CDR3: CASSQDNGLGAFF; DNA: TGTGCCAGCAGCCAAGATAACGGGTTAGGAGCTTTCTTT
J: TRBJ2-5; size: .; V: TRBV2; D: TRBD2; CDR3: CASSGRESKIASGRGLGETQYF; DNA: TGTGCCAGCAGTGGAAGGGAAAGCAAGATAGCTAGCGGGAGGGGATTGGGGGAGACCCAGTACTTC
J: TRBJ2-3; size: .; V: TRBV7-3; D: .; CDR3: CASSLSGVEDTQYF; DNA: TGTGCCAGCAGCTTATCAGGGGTCGAAGATACGCAGTATTTT
J: TRBJ2-5; size: .; V: TRBV5-1; D: TRBD1; CDR3: CASSLVDRVSETQYF; DNA: TGCGCCAGCAGCTTGGTCGACAGGGTTAGTGAGACCCAGTACTTC
J: TRBJ1-1; size: .; V: TRBV30; D: .; CDR3: CACRFGGPNTEAFF; DNA: TGTGCCTGCCGATTCGGGGGACCGAACACTGAAGCTTTCTTT
J: TRBJ2-1; size: .; V: TRBV11-3; D: .; CDR3: CASSSRGSSYNEQFF; DNA: TGTGCCAGCAGCTCGCGGGGTAGCTCCTACAATGAGCAGTTCTTC
J: TRBJ2-4; size: .; V: TRBV2; D: .; CDR3: CASSRDSIAKNIQYF; DNA: TGTGCCAGCAGTAGGGACTCCATAGCCAAAAACATTCAGTACTTC
J: TRBJ2-1; size: once; V: TRBV12-1; D: .; CDR3: CASSLEGSYNEQFF; DNA: TGTGCCAGCAGCCTGGAGGGGTCCTACAATGAGCAGTTCTTC
J: TRBJ1-2; size: .; V: TRBV6-6; D: .; CDR3: CASSHLLRSGGQSGYTF; DNA: TGTGCCAGCAGTCACCTCCTCCGTTCCGGGGGGCAGTCTGGCTACACCTTC
J: TRBJ2-1; size: .; V: TRBV2; D: TRBD1; CDR3: CASSVPGQGSYNEQFF; DNA: TGTGCCAGCAGTGTACCAGGACAGGGGTCCTACAATGAGCAGTTCTTC
J: TRBJ1-3; size: .; V: TRBV7-2; D: TRBD1; CDR3: CASSLDRGGPGNTIYF; DNA: TGTGCCAGCAGCTTAGACAGGGGAGGCCCTGGAAACACCATATATTTT
J: TRBJ2-3; size: once; V: TRBV4-3; D: .; CDR3: CASSQDPGSSTDTQYF; DNA: TGCGCCAGCAGCCAAGATCCGGGGAGTAGCACAGATACGCAGTATTTT
J: TRBJ2-1; size: .; V: TRBV7-8; D: .; CDR3: CASSLVGSIFLFF; DNA: TGTGCCAGCAGCTTAGTCGGTTCGATATTCTTGTTCTTC
J: TRBJ1-2; size: few; V: TRBV29-1; D: .; CDR3: CSVAREGADGYTF; DNA: TGCAGCGTTGCCCGTGAAGGGGCGGATGGCTACACCTTC
J: TRBJ1-2; size: .; V: TRBV3-1/TRBV3-2; D: .; CDR3: CASSQAFRQGYGYTF; DNA: TGTGCCAGCAGCCAAGCATTTCGGCAGGGGTATGGCTACACCTTC
J: TRBJ2-7; size: once; V: TRBV2; D: TRBD1; CDR3: CASSDLGQGDYEQYF; DNA: TGTGCCAGCAGTGATTTGGGACAGGGTGACTACGAGCAGTACTTC
J: TRBJ1-2; size: few; V: TRBV5-5; D: TRBD1; CDR3: CASSLDRGHWEGYTF; DNA: TGTGCCAGCAGCTTGGACAGGGGGCATTGGGAGGGCTACACCTTC
J: TRBJ1-4; size: few; V: TRBV14; D: TRBD1; CDR3: CASSHRHLTGVNEKLFF; DNA: TGTGCCAGCAGCCACAGACACCTGACAGGGGTTAATGAAAAACTGTTTTTT
J: TRBJ2-3; size: .; V: TRBV7-6; D: TRBD2; CDR3: CASSLEAGSADTQYF; DNA: TGTGCCAGCAGCTTAGAAGCGGGAAGCGCAGATACGCAGTATTTT
J: TRBJ1-3; size: .; V: TRBV19; D: .; CDR3: CASSGLVSEAGNTIYF; DNA: TGTGCCAGTAGTGGGTTGGTATCGGAGGCTGGAAACACCATATATTTT
J: TRBJ2-1; size: .; V: TRBV19; D: .; CDR3: CASSIGQGSNEQFF; DNA: TGTGCCAGTAGTATCGGGCAGGGCTCCAATGAGCAGTTCTTC